One and the same sample provided the 13 T cell receptor beta chains below, sequenced in a study of T cell responses to AZD1222 COVID-19 vaccine. Clones were sequenced by immunoSEQ multiplex PCR, and TCRdb holds only the in-frame ones, with some missing. The table includes 90,000 to 120,000 clones, about 95% detected once. The material sequenced was peripheral blood, taken on day 0 of AZD1222 vaccination. Receptors were obtained from an adult in good health.

The V call is TRBV28, the J call TRBJ1-1; D remains ambiguous. The CDR3 consists of 16 residues. V was clipped by 6 bases and J by 5 bases, with 22 bases between them. The germline V gene has CDR1 MDHEN and CDR2 SYDVKM. The CDR3 protein is CASSLPVVSPGTEAFF. The CDR3 coding sequence is TGTGCCAGCAGCCTTCCTGTCGTGTCCCCGGGGACTGAAGCTTTCTTT.

The chain is built from TRBV19 and TRBJ1-1, with TRBD1 identical over 7 bases. CDR1 and CDR2 from the germline V gene are LNHDA and SQIVND (reference sequence). V trimming: 4 bases; J trimming: 0 bases; junction bases outside the gene matches: 8. The CDR3 loop spans 16 amino acids. The chain's CDR3 is CASSKDRDLMNTEAFF. The CDR3 bases are TGTGCCAGTAGTAAAGACAGGGACTTGATGAACACTGAAGCTTTCTTT.

V usage is TRBV2 and J usage is TRBJ1-5, with D perhaps matching TRBD1 (6 bases). From germline, CDR1 is SNHLY and CDR2 FYNNEI. V lost 3 bases and J lost 3, with 21 bases in between. The CDR3 is made up of 18 amino acids. The CDR3 loop is CASSDPTGLGVDNQPQHF. The CDR3 DNA reads as TGTGCCAGCAGTGATCCGACAGGTTTAGGGGTGGACAATCAGCCCCAGCATTTT.

This chain connects TRBV27 to TRBJ1-1; the match to TRBD1 covers 9 bases. Per germline, CDR1 MNHEY and CDR2 SMNVEV (reference sequence). After removal of 5 bases from V and 7 bases from J, the junction contained 11 bases not matched to a gene. This CDR3 spans 15 amino acids. CDR3 sequence (DNA): TGTGCCAGCAGTCCCGGGACAGGGAGATCAATTGAAGCTTTCTTT. This encodes CASSPGTGRSIEAFF.

This chain links TRBV18 with TRBJ1-1; 9 bases align to TRBD1. The CDR3 runs to 14 residues. Germline V CDR1 and CDR2: KGHSH, LQKENI. V gave up 4 bases and J gave up 6 bases; unmatched junction bases: 6. CDR3 region: CASSLGQGGAEAFF. CDR3 coding DNA: TGTGCCAGCTCACTGGGACAGGGTGGCGCTGAAGCTTTCTTT.

V usage is TRBV28 and J usage is TRBJ2-1; a weak D match, TRBD1 (5 bases). This CDR3 is 18 amino acids long. Germline values: CDR1 MDHEN, CDR2 SYDVKM. V lost 5 bases, J lost 0 bases, and 20 bases lay in between. The CDR3 here is CASSDSSRAYSSYNEQFF. In nucleotides, the CDR3 is TGTGCCAGCAGTGATTCGTCCAGGGCCTATTCCTCCTACAATGAGCAGTTCTTC.

This chain's CDR3 is CASSTPGFENSPLHF. In DNA form, the CDR3 reads TGTGCCAGCAGCACCCCGGGGTTCGAGAATTCACCCCTCCACTTT. This sequence joins TRBV7-8 and TRBJ1-6; no reliable D call. This CDR3 has 15 amino acids. Between the trimmed V and J ends, which lost 5 bases and 7 bases, there was a span of 15 bases. Germline loops: CDR1 SGHVS, CDR2 FQNEAQ.

The chain employs TRBV1 and TRBJ2-4. TRBV1 is flagged as a pseudogene. This CDR3 spans 13 amino acids. In DNA form, the CDR3 reads TGCACCAGCAGTAATCGGGGGCCCGACATTCAGTACTTC. Translated: CTSSNRGPDIQYF.

This clone was counted between two and nine times. The J gene is TRBJ1-1, the V gene TRBV19, with D uncertain. Germline V gene data show CDR1 as LNHDA and CDR2 as SQIVND (reference sequence). V lost 3 bases and J lost 5, with 10 bases in between. CDR3 length equals 13 residues. Here the CDR3 DNA reads TGTGCCAGTAGTATGGACCGAGAGACTGAAGCTTTCTTT. It codes for CASSMDRETEAFF.

The V and J genes are TRBV4-1 and TRBJ2-6; tentative D call: TRBD1 (6 bases). Trimming removed 2 bases at V and 4 bases at J, with 21 bases between. From germline, CDR1 is MGHRA and CDR2 YSYEKL. The CDR3 totals 19 residues. This chain's CDR3 is CASSQSPLAGARGANVLTF. The DNA of the CDR3 is TGCGCCAGCAGCCAATCGCCCTTAGCAGGGGCCCGGGGGGCCAACGTCCTGACTTTC.

The J gene is TRBJ1-2, the V gene TRBV11-2, with TRBD1 matching 7 bases. Trimming removed 5 bases from V and 7 bases from J; junction bases left unmatched: 7. The CDR3 runs 13 residues. Germline loops: CDR1 SGHAT, CDR2 FQNNGV. In DNA, the CDR3 is TGTGCCAGCAGCACAGGACAGGTGTTTGGCTACACCTTC. It encodes CASSTGQVFGYTF.

The chain joins TRBV4-1 to TRBJ1-3; possibly TRBD1 for D (5 bases). CDR1 is MGHRA and CDR2 is YSYEKL in the germline V gene. CDR3 length: 16 residues. V lost 0 bases, J lost 9 bases, and 18 bases lay in between. The DNA of the CDR3 is TGCGCCAGCAGCCAAGATACGGGCAGGGATTACGGCACCATATATTTT. It codes for CASSQDTGRDYGTIYF.

This clone appeared once. This chain links TRBV4-1 with TRBJ1-5; D not resolved. Trimming took off 1 base at V and 0 bases at J, with 7 bases between the two ends. The CDR3 extends over 15 amino acids. Germline V gene lookup returns CDR1 MGHRA and CDR2 YSYEKL. This chain's CDR3 is CASSQVRYSNQPQHF. In DNA form, the CDR3 reads TGCGCCAGCAGCCAAGTGAGGTATAGCAATCAGCCCCAGCATTTT.